This T cell receptor beta chain is drawn from a study of regulatory T cells in long-lasting Graves disease. The table lists this clonotype with many counts. What it binds is not known. Germline values: CDR1 MGHDK, CDR2 SYGVNS. V lost 5 bases to trimming and J lost 1 base; unmatched junction nucleotides: 5. The CDR3 is 14 residues long. Study-level findings and limits: Persistent disease was characterized by preferential usage of TRBV28, TRBJ1-2 and TRBJ2-5.

Time point here: newly diagnosed GD, antithyroid drugs for less than 3 months. PBMCs provided the RNA from which the TCR library was made. TCR beta libraries were built with iRepertoire HTBI primers and Arm-PCR of CDR3 regions. TCRdb fed the multiplex PCR reads into MiXCR, producing one record per CDR3 protein. The table has more than 450,000 distinct CDR3 sequences, around 11% seen once. The same sample was also used in a study of T cells in Graves' hyperthyroidism and ophthalmopathy. Per that paper: The study left out patients who had uncontrolled infection, other autoimmune disease, pregnancy or lactation. The study used the HTBI primer set for a first-round RT-PCR of the TCR CDR3. Within blood appeared most thyroid clonotypes that had expanded above 0.001.

The input for sequencing was peripheral blood mononuclear cells (PBMCs), taken at new diagnosis, from a patient treated with antithyroid drugs. This chain links TRBV25-1 with TRBJ2-7, with 7 bases matching TRBD1. The sequence came from a woman aged 25-40 years with Graves disease. CDR3 DNA sequence: TGTGCCAGCAGTCGACAGGGTGGTTCCTACGAGCAGTACTTC. It translates to CASSRQGGSYEQYF.